This passage covers 11 T cell receptor beta chains from one sample sequenced in a study of CD8 T cells in ankylosing spondylitis. Regarding the study as a whole: Several highly homologous variants formed a TCR beta motif that appeared characteristic of ankylosing spondylitis blood.

TCRdb processed the 5' RACE reads anew with MiXCR; each CDR3 protein has one entry. Found here are approximately 540,000 distinct CDR3 sequences, approximately 12% of them singletons; the top ten hold 6.8%. These receptors have no known antigen. The sample comprised blood, either unsorted or a sorted T cell fraction (not recorded which). These TCRs come from a male donor with ankylosing spondylitis.

The rearrangement joins TRBV30 to TRBJ2-5; 8 nucleotides align to TRBD2. The V and J ends lost 4 bases and 5 bases, in that order; junction bases with no gene match: 12. The CDR3 contains 15 residues. CDR1 and CDR2 (germline): GTSNPN, SVGIG (reference sequence). The CDR3 bases are TGTGCCTGGAAAGGGAACAGCGGGAGTTCGGAGACCCAGTACTTC. Translation gives CAWKGNSGSSETQYF. Full variable domain (rest looked up from reference TRBV30 and TRBJ2-5): SQTIHQWPATLVQPVGSPLSLECTVEGTSNPNLYWYRQAAGRGLQLLFYSVGIGQISSEVPQNLSASRPQDRQFILSSKKLLLSDSGFYLCAWKGNSGSSETQYFGPGTRLLVL.

The J gene is TRBJ1-2, the V gene TRBV20-1, with D possibly matching TRBD1 (6 bases). V lost 6 bases to trimming and J lost 8 bases, with 13 bases between them. The CDR3 spans 11 residues. Germline V lookup: CDR1 DFQATT, CDR2 SNEGSKA (reference sequence). DNA for the CDR3: TGCAGTGCGGACTACAGGGAAGGCTACACCTTC. Translating it yields CSADYREGYTF.

This clonotype was observed a handful of times. The chain joins TRBV24-1 to TRBJ2-7; 11 positions agree with TRBD1. The CDR3 is 17 residues long. Germline trimming cut 3 bases from V and 4 bases from J; bases unmatched to any gene: 10. Germline V CDR1 and CDR2: KGHDR, SFDVKD. CDR3 in amino acids: CATSDRNPGQGGYEQYF. The CDR3 DNA is TGTGCCACCAGTGATCGGAACCCGGGACAGGGGGGATACGAGCAGTACTTC.

This clonotype was seen only a few times. The chain uses TRBV6-1 and TRBJ1-5; the match to TRBD1 covers 7 bases. The V segment lost 4 bases and the J segment 11 bases; nucleotides outside the gene matches: 11. CDR3 length: 14 amino acids. Germline loops: CDR1 MNHNS, CDR2 SASEGT. This CDR3 reads CASSGEGAVGAQHF. The CDR3 DNA follows: TGTGCCAGCAGTGGAGAGGGGGCGGTTGGGGCCCAGCATTTT.

Many counts were recorded for this clonotype. The chain links TRBV25-1 to TRBJ1-1; no clear D. V was trimmed by 7 bases and J by 3 bases, leaving 12 bases between them. This CDR3 has 13 residues. Germline CDR1 reads MGHDK; CDR2 reads SYGVNS. DNA for the CDR3: TGTGCCAGCACCCCCGGCGGGGACACTGAAGCTTTCTTT. As protein: CASTPGGDTEAFF.

This sequence joins TRBV20-1 and TRBJ1-6; 7 nucleotides align to TRBD1. The CDR3 length is 17 residues. Germline V lookup: CDR1 DFQATT, CDR2 SNEGSKA (reference sequence). The V segment lost 0 bases and the J segment 13 bases; nucleotides outside the gene matches: 18. The CDR3 spells CSARDRIGTRGQEPLHF. The DNA of the CDR3 is TGCAGTGCTAGAGATCGAATTGGGACAAGGGGGCAGGAGCCCCTCCACTTT.

This clonotype has a count of ten or more. This sequence joins TRBV6-1 and TRBJ1-5; D is uncertain. The V gene's germline CDR1 is MNHNS and CDR2 SASEGT. The CDR3 totals 12 residues. Trimming stripped 7 bases from V and 8 bases from J, with 12 bases between. The CDR3 reads CASTLGSEPQHF. CDR3 nucleotides: TGTGCCAGCACTCTCGGGAGTGAGCCCCAGCATTTT.

This clonotype appeared a few times. The rearrangement joins TRBV6-5 to TRBJ1-5; TRBD1 matches at 7 bases. V dropped 4 bases and J dropped 5; count of bases not matched to a gene: 5. The CDR3 sequence is 14 residues long. Germline CDR1 is MNHEY and CDR2 is SVGAGI. The CDR3 loop is CASSFRQGDQPQHF. The CDR3 region has the DNA TGTGCCAGCAGTTTTAGACAGGGCGATCAGCCCCAGCATTTT.

The chain carries TRBV10-2 and TRBJ2-1; 11 bases map to TRBD2. The CDR3 loop spans 15 amino acids. Germline loops: CDR1 WSHSY, CDR2 SAAADI. Trimming removed 0 bases from V and 9 bases from J; junction bases left unmatched: 4. The CDR3, as DNA: TGCGCCAGCAGTGAGTCTAGCGGGAGGGCCAGTGAGCAGTTCTTC. This codes for CASSESSGRASEQFF.

The DNA of the CDR3 is TGTGCCAGCAGCTTCGGACGACCTCCAGAGACCCAGTACTTC. Amino acid sequence: CASSFGRPPETQYF. The V and J genes are TRBV7-2 and TRBJ2-5; D ambiguous. Germline CDR1 SGHTA, CDR2 FQGNSA. The CDR3 sequence is 14 residues long. The germline V and J ends were trimmed by 3 bases and 4 bases, with 12 bases remaining between them.

The V and J genes are TRBV12-3 or TRBV12-4 and TRBJ2-3; D may be TRBD2 (7 bases). V was shortened by 5 bases and J by 6 bases, with 30 bases between the two germline ends. The CDR3 has 19 residues. CDR3 in DNA: TGTGCCAGCAGTCCGCGGGGGCTAGCGTCTTCCCGCGGAGGGGATACGCAGTATTTT. Protein: CASSPRGLASSRGGDTQYF.